The T cell receptor (beta chain) under discussion was sequenced for a study of PD-1 blockade in classical Hodgkin lymphoma. Looking at the study overall: Patients in the cohort were put on intravenous nivolumab, 3 mg/kg every 2 weeks.

Assay used: immunoSEQ multiplex PCR; TCRdb lists only in-frame clones, some missing. The table records 17,000 or so clones, 82% of them present only once. CDR3 size: 15 residues. The germline gives CDR1 SNHLY, CDR2 FYNNEI. Trimming left V 7 bases short and J 2 bases short, with 18 bases between. Each patient relapsed following autologous stem cell transplantation, and prior brentuximab vedotin exposure differed. The V call is TRBV2, the J call TRBJ2-7, with D perhaps given as TRBD1 or TRBD2 (5 bases each). This sample comprised peripheral blood mononuclear cells (PBMCs), obtained before the second cycle of nivolumab. This sequence originates from a human donor with classical Hodgkin lymphoma. CDR3 bases: TGTGCCAGCACCGTTACGGACTGGGGCACCTACGAGCAGTACTTC. It specifies CASTVTDWGTYEQYF.